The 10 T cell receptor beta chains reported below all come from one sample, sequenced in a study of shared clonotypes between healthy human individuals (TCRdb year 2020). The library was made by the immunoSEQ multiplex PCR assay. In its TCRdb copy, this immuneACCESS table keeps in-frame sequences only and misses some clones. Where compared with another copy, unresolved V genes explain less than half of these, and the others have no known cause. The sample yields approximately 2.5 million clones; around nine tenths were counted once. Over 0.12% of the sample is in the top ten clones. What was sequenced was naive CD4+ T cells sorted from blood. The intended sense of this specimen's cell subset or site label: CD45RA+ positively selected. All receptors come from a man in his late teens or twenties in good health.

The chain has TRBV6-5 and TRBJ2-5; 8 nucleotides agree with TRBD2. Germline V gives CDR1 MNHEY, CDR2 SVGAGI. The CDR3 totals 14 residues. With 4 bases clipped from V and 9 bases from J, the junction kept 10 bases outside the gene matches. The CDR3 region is CASSFLAGSLAQYF. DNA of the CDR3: TGTGCCAGCAGTTTCTTAGCGGGGTCCTTGGCCCAGTACTTC.

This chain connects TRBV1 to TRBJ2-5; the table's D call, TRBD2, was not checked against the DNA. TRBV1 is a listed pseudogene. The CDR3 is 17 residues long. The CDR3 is CTSSQPGGSGGSETQYF. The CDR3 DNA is TGCACCAGCAGCCAACCTGGTGGTAGCGGGGGTAGTGAGACCCAGTACTTC.

CDR3 loop: CASSSWGREQFF. The CDR3 DNA reads as TGTGCCAGCAGCTCCTGGGGGAGAGAGCAGTTCTTC. This chain connects TRBV7-2 to TRBJ2-1, with D perhaps TRBD1 or TRBD2 (5 bases each). Germline loops: CDR1 SGHTA, CDR2 FQGNSA. V lost 4 bases and J 10 bases, leaving 11 bases between the germline ends. This CDR3 has 12 amino acids.

Here the CDR3 reads CASTPQRESGEQYF. For the CDR3, the DNA is TGTGCCAGCACCCCCCAGCGGGAGTCTGGCGAGCAGTACTTC. The V call is TRBV7-2, the J call TRBJ2-7; the match to TRBD2 covers 8 bases. V dropped 7 bases and J dropped 6; count of bases not matched to a gene: 11. The germline CDR1 and CDR2 sequences are SGHTA and FQGNSA. This CDR3 is built from 14 residues.

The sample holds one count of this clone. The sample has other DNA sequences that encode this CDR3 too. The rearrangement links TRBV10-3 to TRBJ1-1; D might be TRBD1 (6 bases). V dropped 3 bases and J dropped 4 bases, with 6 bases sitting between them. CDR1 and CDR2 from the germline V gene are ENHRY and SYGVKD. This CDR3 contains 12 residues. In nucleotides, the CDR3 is TGTGCCATCAGTGACAGGGGCACTGAAGCTTTCTTT. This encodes CAISDRGTEAFF.

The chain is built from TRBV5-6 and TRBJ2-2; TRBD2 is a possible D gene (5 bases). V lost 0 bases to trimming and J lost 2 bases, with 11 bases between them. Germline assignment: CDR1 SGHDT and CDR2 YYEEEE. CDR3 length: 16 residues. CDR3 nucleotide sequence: TGTGCCAGCAGCTTGGTGCCCAGCGGAAACACCGGGGAGCTGTTTTTT. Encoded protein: CASSLVPSGNTGELFF.

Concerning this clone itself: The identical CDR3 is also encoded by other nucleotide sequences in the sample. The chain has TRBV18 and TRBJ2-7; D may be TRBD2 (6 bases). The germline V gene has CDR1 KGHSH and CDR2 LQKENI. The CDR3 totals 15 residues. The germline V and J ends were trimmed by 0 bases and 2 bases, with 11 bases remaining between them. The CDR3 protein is CASSPPTGEAYEQYF. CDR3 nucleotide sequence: TGTGCCAGCTCACCACCAACGGGGGAAGCCTACGAGCAGTACTTC. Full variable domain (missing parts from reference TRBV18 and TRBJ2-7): NAGVMQNPRHLVRRRGQEARLRCSPMKGHSHVYWYRQLPEEGLKFMVYLQKENIIDESGMPKERFSAEFPKEGPSILRIQQVVRGDSAAYFCASSPPTGEAYEQYFGPGTRLTVT.

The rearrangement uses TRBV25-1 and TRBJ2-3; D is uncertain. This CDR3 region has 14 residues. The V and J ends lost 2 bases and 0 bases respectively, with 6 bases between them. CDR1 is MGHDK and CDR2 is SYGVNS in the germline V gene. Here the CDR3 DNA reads TGTGCCAGCAGTGAACCGGCTAGCACAGATACGCAGTATTTT. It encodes CASSEPASTDTQYF.

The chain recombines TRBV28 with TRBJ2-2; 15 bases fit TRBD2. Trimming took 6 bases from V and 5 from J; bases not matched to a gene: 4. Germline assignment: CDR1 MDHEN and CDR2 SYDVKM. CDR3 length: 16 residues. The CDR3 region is CASSSGTSGGTGELFF. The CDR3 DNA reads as TGTGCCAGCAGCTCCGGGACTAGCGGGGGGACCGGGGAGCTGTTTTTT.

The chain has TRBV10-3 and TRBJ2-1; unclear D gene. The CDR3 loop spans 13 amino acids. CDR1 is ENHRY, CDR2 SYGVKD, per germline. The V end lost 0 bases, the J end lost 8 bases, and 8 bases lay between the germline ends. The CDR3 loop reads CAISESGIYEQFF. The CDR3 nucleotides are TGTGCCATCAGTGAGTCAGGGATTTATGAGCAGTTCTTC.